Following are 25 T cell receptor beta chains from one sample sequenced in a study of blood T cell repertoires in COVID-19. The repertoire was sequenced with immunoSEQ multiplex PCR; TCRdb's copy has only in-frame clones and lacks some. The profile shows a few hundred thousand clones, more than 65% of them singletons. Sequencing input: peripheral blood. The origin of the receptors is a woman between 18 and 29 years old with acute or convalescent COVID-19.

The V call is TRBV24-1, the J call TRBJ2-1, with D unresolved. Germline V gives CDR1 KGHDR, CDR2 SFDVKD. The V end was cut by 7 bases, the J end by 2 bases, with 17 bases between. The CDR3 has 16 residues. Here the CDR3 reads CATSSRRLEPYNEQFF. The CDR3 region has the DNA TGTGCCACCAGCTCTCGTCGGCTAGAACCCTACAATGAGCAGTTCTTC.

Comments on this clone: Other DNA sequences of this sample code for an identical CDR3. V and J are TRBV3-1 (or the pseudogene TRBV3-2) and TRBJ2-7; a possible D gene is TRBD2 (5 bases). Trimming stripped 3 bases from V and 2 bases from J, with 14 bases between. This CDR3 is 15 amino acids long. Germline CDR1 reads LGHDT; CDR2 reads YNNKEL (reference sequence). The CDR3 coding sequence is TGTGCCAGCAGCCAGCTGGCGGGTGTCACCTACGAGCAGTACTTC. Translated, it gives CASSQLAGVTYEQYF.

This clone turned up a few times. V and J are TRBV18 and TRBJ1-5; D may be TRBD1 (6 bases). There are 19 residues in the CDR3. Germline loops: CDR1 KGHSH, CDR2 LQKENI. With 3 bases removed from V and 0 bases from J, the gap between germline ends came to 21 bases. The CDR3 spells CASSPLGQTSSYSNQPQHF. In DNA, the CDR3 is TGTGCCAGCTCACCCCTCGGACAGACCAGTTCTTATAGCAATCAGCCCCAGCATTTT.

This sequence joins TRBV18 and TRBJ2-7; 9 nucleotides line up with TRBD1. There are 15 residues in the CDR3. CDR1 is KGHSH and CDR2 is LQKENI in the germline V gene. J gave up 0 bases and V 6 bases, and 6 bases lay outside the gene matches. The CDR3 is CASSLLGQGSYEQYF. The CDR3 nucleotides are TGTGCCAGCTCCCTTTTGGGACAGGGCTCCTACGAGCAGTACTTC.

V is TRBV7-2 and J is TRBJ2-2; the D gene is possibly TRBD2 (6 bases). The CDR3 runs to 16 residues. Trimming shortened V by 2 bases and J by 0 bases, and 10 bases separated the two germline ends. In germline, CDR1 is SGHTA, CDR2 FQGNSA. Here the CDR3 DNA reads TGTGCCAGCAGCTTAATCGCGGGATCGAACACCGGGGAGCTGTTTTTT. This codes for CASSLIAGSNTGELFF.

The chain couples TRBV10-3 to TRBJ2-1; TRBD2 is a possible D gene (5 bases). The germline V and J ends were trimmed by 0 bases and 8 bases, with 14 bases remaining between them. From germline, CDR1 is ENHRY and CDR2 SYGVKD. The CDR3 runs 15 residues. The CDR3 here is CAISESFGESYEQFF. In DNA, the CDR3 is TGTGCCATCAGTGAGTCCTTCGGGGAGAGCTATGAGCAGTTCTTC.

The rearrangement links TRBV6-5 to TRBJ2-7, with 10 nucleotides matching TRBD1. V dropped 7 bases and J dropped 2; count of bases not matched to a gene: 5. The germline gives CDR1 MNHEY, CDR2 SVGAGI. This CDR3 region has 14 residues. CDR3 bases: TGTGCCAGCACCACCGGACAGGGGGCCTACGAGCAGTACTTC. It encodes CASTTGQGAYEQYF.

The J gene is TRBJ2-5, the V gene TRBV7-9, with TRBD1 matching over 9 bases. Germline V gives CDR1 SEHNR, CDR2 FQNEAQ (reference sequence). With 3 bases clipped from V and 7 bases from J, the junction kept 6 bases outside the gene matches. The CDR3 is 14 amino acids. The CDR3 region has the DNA TGTGCCAGCAGCTTGGAAGACAGGGGGGTGACCCAGTACTTC. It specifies CASSLEDRGVTQYF.

This CDR3 reads CASSPRTPYRDQPQHF. In DNA form, the CDR3 reads TGTGCCAGCAGCCCCCGTACCCCCTACAGGGATCAGCCCCAGCATTTT. The V and J genes are TRBV7-2 and TRBJ1-5; a possible D gene is TRBD1 (6 bases). Trimming removed 5 bases from V and 5 bases from J, with 19 bases in between. Germline lookup yields CDR1 SGHTA and CDR2 FQGNSA. The CDR3 extends over 16 amino acids.

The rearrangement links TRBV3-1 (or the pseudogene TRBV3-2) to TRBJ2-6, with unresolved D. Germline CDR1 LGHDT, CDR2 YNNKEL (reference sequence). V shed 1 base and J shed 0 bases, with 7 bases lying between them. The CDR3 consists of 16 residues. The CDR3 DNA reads TGTGCCAGCAGCCAAGTACCGGTCTCTGGGGCCAACGTCCTGACTTTC. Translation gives CASSQVPVSGANVLTF.

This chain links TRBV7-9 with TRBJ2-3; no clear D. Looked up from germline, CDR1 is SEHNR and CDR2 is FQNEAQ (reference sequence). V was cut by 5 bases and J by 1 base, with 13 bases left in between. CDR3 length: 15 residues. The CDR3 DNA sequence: TGTGCCAGCAGCCCCGACACGTTTGGCACAGATACGCAGTATTTT. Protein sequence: CASSPDTFGTDTQYF.

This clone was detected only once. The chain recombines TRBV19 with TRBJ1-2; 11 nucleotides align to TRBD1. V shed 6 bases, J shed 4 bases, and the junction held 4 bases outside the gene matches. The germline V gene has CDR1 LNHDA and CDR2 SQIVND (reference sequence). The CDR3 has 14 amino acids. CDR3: CASSGTGGFYGYTF. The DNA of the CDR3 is TGTGCCAGTAGCGGGACAGGGGGGTTCTATGGCTACACCTTC.

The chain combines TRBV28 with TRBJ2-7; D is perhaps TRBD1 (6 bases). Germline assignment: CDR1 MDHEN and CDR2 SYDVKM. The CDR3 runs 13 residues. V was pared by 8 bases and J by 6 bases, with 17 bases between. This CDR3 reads CASRIPQGFEQYF. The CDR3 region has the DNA TGTGCCAGCCGAATCCCCCAGGGGTTCGAGCAGTACTTC.

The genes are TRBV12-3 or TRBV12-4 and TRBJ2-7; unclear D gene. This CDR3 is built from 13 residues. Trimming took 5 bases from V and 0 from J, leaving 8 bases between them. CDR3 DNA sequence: TGTGCCAGCAGTCCCCAGGTCTCCTACGAGCAGTACTTC. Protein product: CASSPQVSYEQYF.

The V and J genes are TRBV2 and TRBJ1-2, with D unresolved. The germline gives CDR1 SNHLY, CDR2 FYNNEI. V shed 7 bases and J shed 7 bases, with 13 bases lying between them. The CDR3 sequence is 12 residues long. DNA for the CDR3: TGTGCCAGCATATTAGAGCGTTCTGGCTACACCTTC. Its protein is CASILERSGYTF.

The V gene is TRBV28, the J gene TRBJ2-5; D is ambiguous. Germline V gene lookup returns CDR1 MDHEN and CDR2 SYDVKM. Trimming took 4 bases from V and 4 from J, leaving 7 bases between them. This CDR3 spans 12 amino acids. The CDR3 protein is CASSSRRETQYF. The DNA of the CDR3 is TGTGCCAGCAGTTCCCGTAGAGAGACCCAGTACTTC.

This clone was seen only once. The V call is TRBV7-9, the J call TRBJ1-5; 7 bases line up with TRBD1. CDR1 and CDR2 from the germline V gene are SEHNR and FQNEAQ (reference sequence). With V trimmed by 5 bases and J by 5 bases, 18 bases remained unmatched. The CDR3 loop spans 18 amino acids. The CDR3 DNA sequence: TGTGCCAGCAGCATGCCACCGTCCCCGGGACAGCCTCATCAGCCCCAGCATTTT. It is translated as CASSMPPSPGQPHQPQHF.

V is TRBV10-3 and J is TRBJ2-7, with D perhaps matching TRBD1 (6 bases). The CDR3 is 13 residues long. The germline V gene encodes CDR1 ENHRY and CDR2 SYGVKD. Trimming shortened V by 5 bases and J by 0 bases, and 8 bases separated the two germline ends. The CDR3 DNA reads TGTGCCATCAGTCGGGACAACTCCTACGAGCAGTACTTC. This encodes CAISRDNSYEQYF.

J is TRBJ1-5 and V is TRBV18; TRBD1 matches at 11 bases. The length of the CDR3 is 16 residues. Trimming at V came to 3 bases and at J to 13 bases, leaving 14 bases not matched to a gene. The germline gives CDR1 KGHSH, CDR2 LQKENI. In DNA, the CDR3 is TGTGCCAGCTCACCCACTGGCGGACAGGGGGCCGAAAGGCAGCATTTT. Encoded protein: CASSPTGGQGAERQHF. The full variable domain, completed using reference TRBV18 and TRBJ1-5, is NAGVMQNPRHLVRRRGQEARLRCSPMKGHSHVYWYRQLPEEGLKFMVYLQKENIIDESGMPKERFSAEFPKEGPSILRIQQVVRGDSAAYFCASSPTGGQGAERQHFGDGTRLSIL.

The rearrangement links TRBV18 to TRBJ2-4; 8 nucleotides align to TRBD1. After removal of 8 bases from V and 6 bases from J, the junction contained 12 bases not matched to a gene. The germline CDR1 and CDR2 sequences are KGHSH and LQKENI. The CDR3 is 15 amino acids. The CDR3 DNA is TGTGCCAGCCTTCCAGGCGGACAGGGTTCAAACATTCAGTACTTC. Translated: CASLPGGQGSNIQYF.

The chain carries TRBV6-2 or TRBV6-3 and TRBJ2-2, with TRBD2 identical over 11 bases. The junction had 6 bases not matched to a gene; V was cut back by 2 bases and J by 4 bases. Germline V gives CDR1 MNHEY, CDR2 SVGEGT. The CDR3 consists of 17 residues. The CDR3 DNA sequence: TGTGCCAGCAGTTACCCCGGGACTAGCGGTCCCACCGGGGAGCTGTTTTTT. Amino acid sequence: CASSYPGTSGPTGELFF.

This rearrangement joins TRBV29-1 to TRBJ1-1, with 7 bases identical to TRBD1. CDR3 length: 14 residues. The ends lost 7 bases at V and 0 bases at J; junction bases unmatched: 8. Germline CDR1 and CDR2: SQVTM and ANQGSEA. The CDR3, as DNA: TGCAGCGCCGCGACAGGGCTGGTGAACACTGAAGCTTTCTTT. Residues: CSAATGLVNTEAFF.

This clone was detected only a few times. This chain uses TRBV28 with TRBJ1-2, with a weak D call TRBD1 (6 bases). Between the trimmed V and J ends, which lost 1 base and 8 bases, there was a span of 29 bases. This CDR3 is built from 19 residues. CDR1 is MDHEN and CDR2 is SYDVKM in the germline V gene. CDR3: CASSLSFTLTGGPASGYTF. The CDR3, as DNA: TGTGCCAGCAGTTTATCCTTTACGTTGACGGGGGGGCCAGCGAGCGGCTACACCTTC.

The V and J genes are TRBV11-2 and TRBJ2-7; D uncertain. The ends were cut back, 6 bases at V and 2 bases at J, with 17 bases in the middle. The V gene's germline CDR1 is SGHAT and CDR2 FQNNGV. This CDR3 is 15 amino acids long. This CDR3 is CASRLRWQKTYEQYF. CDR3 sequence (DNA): TGTGCCAGCAGACTAAGATGGCAAAAGACCTACGAGCAGTACTTC.

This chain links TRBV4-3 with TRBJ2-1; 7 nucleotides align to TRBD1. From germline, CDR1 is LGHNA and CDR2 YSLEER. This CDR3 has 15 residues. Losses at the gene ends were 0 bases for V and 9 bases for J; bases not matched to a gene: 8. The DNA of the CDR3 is TGCGCCAGCAGCCAAGATCTTGAGACAGGGTTTGAGCAGTTCTTC. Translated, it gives CASSQDLETGFEQFF.